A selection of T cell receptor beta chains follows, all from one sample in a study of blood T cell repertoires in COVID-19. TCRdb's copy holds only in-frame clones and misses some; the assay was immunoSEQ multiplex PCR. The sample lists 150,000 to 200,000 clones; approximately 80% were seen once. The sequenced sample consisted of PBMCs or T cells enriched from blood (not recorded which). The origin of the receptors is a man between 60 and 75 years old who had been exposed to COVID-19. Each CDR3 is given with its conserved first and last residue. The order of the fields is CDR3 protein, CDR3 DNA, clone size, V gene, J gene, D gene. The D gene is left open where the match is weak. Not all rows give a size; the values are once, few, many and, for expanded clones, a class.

CDR3: CAWRGGRRNTEAFF; DNA: TGTGCCTGGAGAGGAGGACGTAGGAACACTGAAGCTTTCTTT; size: .; V: TRBV30; J: TRBJ1-1; D: .
CDR3: CASSDEAVTGELFF; DNA: TGCGCCAGCAGTGATGAGGCGGTCACCGGGGAGCTGTTTTTT; size: .; V: TRBV10-1; J: TRBJ2-2; D: .
CDR3: CASSILRRQGATGELFF; DNA: TGTGCCAGTAGTATTCTCCGGAGACAGGGGGCGACCGGGGAGCTGTTTTTT; size: .; V: TRBV19; J: TRBJ2-2; D: TRBD1
CDR3: CAWSVPGHGNTIYF; DNA: TGTGCCTGGAGTGTTCCGGGACACGGAAACACCATATATTTT; size: few; V: TRBV30; J: TRBJ1-3; D: .
CDR3: CASRWTGPDSPLHF; DNA: TGTGCCAGCAGGTGGACAGGGCCAGATTCACCCCTCCACTTT; size: .; V: TRBV2; J: TRBJ1-6; D: TRBD1
CDR3: CASSQDRGDNQPQHF; DNA: TGTGCCAGCAGCCAAGATCGGGGGGACAATCAGCCCCAGCATTTT; size: few; V: TRBV4-2; J: TRBJ1-5; D: .
CDR3: CASSQDLVLAVYNEQFF; DNA: TGCGCCAGCAGCCAAGATCTAGTACTAGCGGTTTACAATGAGCAGTTCTTC; size: .; V: TRBV4-3; J: TRBJ2-1; D: TRBD2
CDR3: CASSRPASSGEGRGQYF; DNA: TGTGCCAGCAGCCGTCCTGCCTCTAGCGGGGAGGGGAGGGGGCAGTACTTC; size: .; V: TRBV28; J: TRBJ2-7; D: TRBD2
CDR3: CASSARARGGGEAFF; DNA: TGTGCCAGCAGCGCCAGAGCGAGGGGCGGGGGTGAAGCTTTCTTT; size: once; V: TRBV7-9; J: TRBJ1-1; D: .
CDR3: CASSSLQNNLPYEQYF; DNA: TGTGCCAGCAGTTCCTTACAGAACAACCTACCCTACGAGCAGTACTTC; size: .; V: TRBV27; J: TRBJ2-7; D: .
CDR3: CARTTDLDRGEDNSPLHF; DNA: TGTGCCAGGACAACCGACCTAGACAGGGGAGAAGATAATTCACCCCTCCACTTT; size: .; V: TRBV21-1; J: TRBJ1-6; D: .
CDR3: CASSYPLRELNTEAFF; DNA: TGTGCCAGCAGCTACCCCCTGAGGGAGCTGAACACTGAAGCTTTCTTT; size: .; V: TRBV9; J: TRBJ1-1; D: .
CDR3: CASSATDTSWNEQYF; DNA: TGTGCCAGCAGCGCCACGGACACTTCTTGGAACGAGCAGTACTTC; size: once; V: TRBV9; J: TRBJ2-7; D: .
CDR3: CATQGELARHNEQFF; DNA: TGCGCCACCCAAGGGGAACTAGCGCGTCACAATGAGCAGTTCTTC; size: .; V: TRBV10-2; J: TRBJ2-1; D: TRBD2
CDR3: CASSWLGTGSYNEQFF; DNA: TGTGCCAGCAGCTGGCTTGGGACAGGCTCCTACAATGAGCAGTTCTTC; size: few; V: TRBV11-3; J: TRBJ2-1; D: TRBD1
CDR3: CAWSVGGGSYGYTF; DNA: TGTGCCTGGAGTGTTGGGGGCGGGAGCTATGGCTACACCTTC; size: .; V: TRBV30; J: TRBJ1-2; D: .
CDR3: CASSRTSGGYNEQFF; DNA: TGTGCCAGCAGCCGTACTAGCGGGGGTTACAATGAGCAGTTCTTC; size: .; V: TRBV11-2; J: TRBJ2-1; D: TRBD2
CDR3: CASSQGLAGGPVNEQFF; DNA: TGCGCCAGCAGCCAGGGACTAGCGGGAGGGCCGGTAAATGAGCAGTTCTTC; size: .; V: TRBV5-1; J: TRBJ2-1; D: TRBD2
CDR3: CAWSYGTGGGYTF; DNA: TGTGCCTGGAGTTACGGAACCGGAGGTGGCTACACCTTC; size: .; V: TRBV30; J: TRBJ1-2; D: .
CDR3: CASSLTGGPSPLHF; DNA: TGTGCCAGCAGTTTAACAGGGGGTCCCTCACCCCTCCACTTT; size: .; V: TRBV28; J: TRBJ1-6; D: TRBD1
CDR3: CASSWDIPILYGYTF; DNA: TGTGCCAGCAGCTGGGACATCCCGATTCTCTATGGCTACACCTTC; size: .; V: TRBV7-9; J: TRBJ1-2; D: .
CDR3: CASGQTGSYEQYF; DNA: TGTGCCAGCGGACAGACAGGTTCCTACGAGCAGTACTTC; size: .; V: TRBV5-4; J: TRBJ2-7; D: .
CDR3: CASSPQTYNEQFF; DNA: TGTGCCAGCAGCCCGCAGACTTACAATGAGCAGTTCTTC; size: .; V: TRBV14; J: TRBJ2-1; D: .
CDR3: CASSFRAGSSYEQYF; DNA: TGTGCCAGCAGTTTCCGTGCCGGGTCTTCCTACGAGCAGTACTTC; size: .; V: TRBV27; J: TRBJ2-7; D: .
CDR3: CATAGGASGRNEQFF; DNA: TGTGCCACCGCCGGGGGGGCTAGCGGGAGGAATGAGCAGTTCTTC; size: .; V: TRBV24-1; J: TRBJ2-1; D: TRBD2
CDR3: CASSWGLAGVRDTGELFF; DNA: TGCGCCAGCAGCTGGGGACTAGCGGGAGTTCGCGACACCGGGGAGCTGTTTTTT; size: .; V: TRBV5-1; J: TRBJ2-2; D: TRBD2
CDR3: CASSRAGPYEQYF; DNA: TGTGCCAGCAGCAGGGCGGGCCCCTACGAGCAGTACTTC; size: .; V: TRBV5-4; J: TRBJ2-7; D: .
CDR3: CASSFQADRAVRNQPQHF; DNA: TGTGCCAGCAGCTTCCAAGCGGACAGGGCGGTTCGCAATCAGCCCCAGCATTTT; size: .; V: TRBV5-4; J: TRBJ1-5; D: TRBD1
CDR3: CASSGLAGETGELFF; DNA: TGCGCCAGCAGCGGACTAGCGGGGGAAACCGGGGAGCTGTTTTTT; size: .; V: TRBV5-1; J: TRBJ2-2; D: TRBD2
CDR3: CASSYSGQGSYEQYF; DNA: TGTGCCAGCAGTTACTCTGGACAGGGTTCCTACGAGCAGTACTTC; size: .; V: TRBV6-5; J: TRBJ2-7; D: TRBD1
CDR3: CASSLVGQGAAGTEAFF; DNA: TGTGCCAGCAGCTTGGTCGGACAGGGGGCTGCGGGCACTGAAGCTTTCTTT; size: .; V: TRBV5-5; J: TRBJ1-1; D: TRBD1
CDR3: CASSLGWEGRRGTEQFF; DNA: TGTGCCAGCAGTTTAGGGTGGGAGGGCCGCCGGGGTACTGAGCAGTTCTTC; size: .; V: TRBV27; J: TRBJ2-1; D: TRBD2
CDR3: CSVEDWQGAAGANVLTF; DNA: TGCAGCGTTGAAGATTGGCAGGGGGCTGCTGGGGCCAACGTCCTGACTTTC; size: once; V: TRBV29-1; J: TRBJ2-6; D: TRBD1
CDR3: CASSYGDREIYEQYF; DNA: TGTGCCAGCAGTTACGGGGACAGGGAGATCTACGAGCAGTACTTC; size: .; V: TRBV6-5; J: TRBJ2-7; D: TRBD1